This T cell receptor (beta chain) comes out of a study of blood T cell repertoires in COVID-19. Turning to the study itself: Researchers got acute and convalescent COVID-19 samples from the United States, Italy and Spain. PBMCs, B-cell-depleted T cells, or T cells were the source of the cDNA or gDNA that made up the material.

Original analysis: Amplification with reference gene primers provided the estimates of nucleated cell counts. TCRdb's copy holds only in-frame clones and misses some; the assay was immunoSEQ multiplex PCR. That table supplies the V and J calls and clone size; D and trimming were determined from the DNA. The table records about 150,000 clones, more than 70% of them present only once. Trimming removed 5 bases from V and 2 bases from J; junction bases left unmatched: 3. This CDR3 is 14 amino acids long. In germline, CDR1 is MNHEY, CDR2 SMNVEV (reference sequence). The sequence was collected from a man aged 18 to 29 with active or convalescent COVID-19. The sample consisted of peripheral blood. This chain connects TRBV27 to TRBJ1-5, with TRBD1 matching over 7 bases. CDR3 region: CASSQGVGNQPQHF. Here the CDR3 DNA reads TGTGCCAGCAGTCAGGGGGTCGGCAATCAGCCCCAGCATTTT.